Listed here is a single TCR beta chain. These data are taken from a study of blood T cell repertoires in COVID-19. Study-level information: The United States, Italy and Spain provided the acute and convalescent COVID-19 samples. From T cells, B-cell-depleted T cells, or PBMCs came the material, which was cDNA or gDNA.

Original data processing: How many nucleated cells were present was estimated from reference gene primer amplification. Some clones are missing from TCRdb's copy, which holds only in-frame ones; the method was immunoSEQ multiplex PCR. For V, J and clone size, that table is used; D and trimming come from the DNA. The sample has approximately 670,000 clones, just under 90% seen once. The sample comprised peripheral blood. The receptor was derived from a woman between 18 and 29 years old with acute or convalescent COVID-19.

The chain's CDR3 is CASSHSYIGNSPLHF. The CDR3 DNA is TGTGCCAGCAGCCATAGCTACATCGGGAATTCACCCCTCCACTTT. This chain uses TRBV4-2 with TRBJ1-6; D remains unclear. V was pared by 3 bases and J by 7 bases, with 13 bases between. The CDR3 has 15 residues. Germline V lookup: CDR1 LGHNA, CDR2 YNFKEQ.